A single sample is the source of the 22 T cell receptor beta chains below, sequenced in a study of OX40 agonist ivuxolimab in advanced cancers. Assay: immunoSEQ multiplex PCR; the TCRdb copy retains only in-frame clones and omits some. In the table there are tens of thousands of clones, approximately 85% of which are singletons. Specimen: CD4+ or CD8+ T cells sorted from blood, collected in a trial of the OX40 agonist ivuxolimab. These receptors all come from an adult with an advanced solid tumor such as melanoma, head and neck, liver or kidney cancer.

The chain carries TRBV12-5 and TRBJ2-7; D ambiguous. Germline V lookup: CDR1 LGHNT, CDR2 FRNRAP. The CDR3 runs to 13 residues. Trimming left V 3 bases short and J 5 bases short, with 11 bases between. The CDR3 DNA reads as TGTGCTAGTGGTTTTCGGTCGTTCGACGAGCAGTACTTC. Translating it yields CASGFRSFDEQYF.

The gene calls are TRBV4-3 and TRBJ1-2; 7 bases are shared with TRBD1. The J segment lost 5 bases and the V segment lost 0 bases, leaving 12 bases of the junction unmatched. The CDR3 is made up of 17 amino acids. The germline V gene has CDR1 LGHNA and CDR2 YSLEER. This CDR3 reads CASSQDRVRGDEYGYTF. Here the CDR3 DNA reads TGCGCCAGCAGCCAAGATCGGGTCAGGGGGGATGAATATGGCTACACCTTC.

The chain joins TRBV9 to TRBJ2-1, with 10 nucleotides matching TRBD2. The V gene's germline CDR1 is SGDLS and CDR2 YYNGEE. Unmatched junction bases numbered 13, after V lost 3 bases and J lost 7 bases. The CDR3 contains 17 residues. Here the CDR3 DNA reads TGTGCCAGCAGCGCCCCTACAAGCGGGGGGGTGGGAAATGAGCAGTTCTTC. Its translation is CASSAPTSGGVGNEQFF.

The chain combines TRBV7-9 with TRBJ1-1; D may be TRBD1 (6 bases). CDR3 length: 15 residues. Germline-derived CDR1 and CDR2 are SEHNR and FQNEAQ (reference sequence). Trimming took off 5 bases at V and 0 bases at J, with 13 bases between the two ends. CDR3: CASSPVQGLNTEAFF. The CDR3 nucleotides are TGTGCCAGCAGCCCCGTACAGGGTTTGAACACTGAAGCTTTCTTT.

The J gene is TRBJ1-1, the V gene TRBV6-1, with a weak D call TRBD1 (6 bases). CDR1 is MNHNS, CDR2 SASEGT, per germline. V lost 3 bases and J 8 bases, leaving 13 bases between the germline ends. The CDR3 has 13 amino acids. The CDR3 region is CASSEGLGGEAFF. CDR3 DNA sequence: TGTGCCAGCAGTGAGGGACTCGGGGGCGAAGCTTTCTTT.

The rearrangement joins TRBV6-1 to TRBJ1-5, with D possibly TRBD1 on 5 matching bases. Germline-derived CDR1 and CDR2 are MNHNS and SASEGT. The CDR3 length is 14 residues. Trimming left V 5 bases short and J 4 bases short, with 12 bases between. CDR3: CASSFLGANQPQHF. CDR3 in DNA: TGTGCCAGCAGTTTTCTTGGGGCGAATCAGCCCCAGCATTTT.

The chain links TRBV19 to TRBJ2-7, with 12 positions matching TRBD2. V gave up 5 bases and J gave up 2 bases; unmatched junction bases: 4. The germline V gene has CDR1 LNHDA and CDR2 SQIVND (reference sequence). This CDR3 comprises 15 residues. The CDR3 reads CASSAASGGAYEQYF. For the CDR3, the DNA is TGTGCCAGTAGTGCGGCTAGCGGGGGGGCCTACGAGCAGTACTTC.

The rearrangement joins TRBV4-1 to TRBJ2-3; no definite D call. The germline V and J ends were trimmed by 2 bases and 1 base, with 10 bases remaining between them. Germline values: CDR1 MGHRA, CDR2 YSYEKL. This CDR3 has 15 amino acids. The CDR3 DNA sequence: TGCGCCAGCAGCCAATTAATTGGGGGCACAGATACGCAGTATTTT. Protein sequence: CASSQLIGGTDTQYF.

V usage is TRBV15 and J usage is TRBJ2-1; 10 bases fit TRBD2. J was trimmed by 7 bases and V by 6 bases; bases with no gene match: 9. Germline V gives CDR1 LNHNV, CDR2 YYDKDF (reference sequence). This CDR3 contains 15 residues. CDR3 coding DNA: TGTGCCACCAGAGGGGGAGCGGGGGGGATGAATGAGCAGTTCTTC. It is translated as CATRGGAGGMNEQFF.

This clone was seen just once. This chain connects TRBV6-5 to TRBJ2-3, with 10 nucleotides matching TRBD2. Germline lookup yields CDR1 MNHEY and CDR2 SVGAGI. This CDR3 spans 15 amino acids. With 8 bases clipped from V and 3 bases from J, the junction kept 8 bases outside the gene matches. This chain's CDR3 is CASAGTSEITDTQYF. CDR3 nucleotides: TGTGCCAGCGCCGGGACTAGCGAGATTACAGATACGCAGTATTTT.

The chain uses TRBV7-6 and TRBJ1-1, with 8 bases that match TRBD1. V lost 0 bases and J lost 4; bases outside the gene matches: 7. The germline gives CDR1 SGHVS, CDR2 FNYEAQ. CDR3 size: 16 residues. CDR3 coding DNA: TGTGCCAGCAGCTTAGCAGGGGCAGGGGGCTTCACTGAAGCTTTCTTT. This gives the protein CASSLAGAGGFTEAFF.

The CDR3 sequence: CASSLTTEPLHTEAFF. The CDR3 DNA sequence: TGTGCCAGCAGTTTAACGACAGAGCCGTTGCACACTGAAGCTTTCTTT. This chain joins TRBV28 and TRBJ1-1; TRBD1 is a possible D gene (5 bases). The CDR3 totals 16 residues. Trimming pared 2 bases from V and 3 bases from J, leaving 16 bases between. Germline V gene lookup returns CDR1 MDHEN and CDR2 SYDVKM. The full variable domain, its missing parts supplied by reference TRBV28 and TRBJ1-1, is DVKVTQSSRYLVKRTGEKVFLECVQDMDHENMFWYRQDPGLGLRLIYFSYDVKMKEKGDIPEGYSVSREKKERFSLILESASTNQTSMYLCASSLTTEPLHTEAFFGQGTRLTVV.

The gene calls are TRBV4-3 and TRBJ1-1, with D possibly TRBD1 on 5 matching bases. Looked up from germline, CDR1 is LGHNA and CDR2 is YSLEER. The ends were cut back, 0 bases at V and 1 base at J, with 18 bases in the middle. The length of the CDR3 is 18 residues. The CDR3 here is CASSQDTHMGTTNTEAFF. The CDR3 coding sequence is TGCGCCAGCAGCCAAGATACACATATGGGGACCACGAACACTGAAGCTTTCTTT.

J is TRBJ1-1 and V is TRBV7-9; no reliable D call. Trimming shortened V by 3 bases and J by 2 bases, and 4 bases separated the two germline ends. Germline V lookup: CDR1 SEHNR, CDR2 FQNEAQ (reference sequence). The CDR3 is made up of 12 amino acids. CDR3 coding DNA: TGTGCCAGCAGCTTCCTTAACACTGAAGCTTTCTTT. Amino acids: CASSFLNTEAFF.

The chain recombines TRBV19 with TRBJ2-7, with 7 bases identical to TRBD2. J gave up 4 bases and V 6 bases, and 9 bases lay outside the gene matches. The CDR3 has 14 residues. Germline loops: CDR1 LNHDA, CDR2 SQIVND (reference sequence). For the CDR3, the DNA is TGTGCCAGTAGCCTCACGAGCGGGGCTTACGAGCAGTACTTC. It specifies CASSLTSGAYEQYF. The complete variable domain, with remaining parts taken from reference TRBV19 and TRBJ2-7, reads DGGITQSPKYLFRKEGQNVTLSCEQNLNHDAMYWYRQDPGQGLRLIYYSQIVNDFQKGDIAEGYSVSREKKESFPLTVTSAQKNPTAFYLCASSLTSGAYEQYFGPGTRLTVT.

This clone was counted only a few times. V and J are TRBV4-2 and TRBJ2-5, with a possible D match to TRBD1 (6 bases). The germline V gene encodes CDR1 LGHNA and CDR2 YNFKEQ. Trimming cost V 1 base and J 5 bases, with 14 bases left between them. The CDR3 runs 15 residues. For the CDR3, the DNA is TGTGCCAGCAGCCAAGTTGAAACAGGGAGCGAGACCCAGTACTTC. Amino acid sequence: CASSQVETGSETQYF.

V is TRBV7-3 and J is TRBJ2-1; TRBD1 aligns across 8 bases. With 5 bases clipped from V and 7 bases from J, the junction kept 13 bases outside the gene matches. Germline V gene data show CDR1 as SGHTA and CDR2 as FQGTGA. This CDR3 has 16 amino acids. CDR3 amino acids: CASSPTTGGFLNEQFF. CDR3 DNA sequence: TGTGCCAGCAGCCCCACCACAGGGGGTTTTCTGAATGAGCAGTTCTTC.

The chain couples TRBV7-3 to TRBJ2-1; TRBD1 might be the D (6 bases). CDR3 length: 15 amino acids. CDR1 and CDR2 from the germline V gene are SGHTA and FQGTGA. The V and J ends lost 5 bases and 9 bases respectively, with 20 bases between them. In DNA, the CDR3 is TGTGCCAGCAGCCCATCCCTAGGGACAAAGGTTGAGCAGTTCTTC. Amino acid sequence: CASSPSLGTKVEQFF.

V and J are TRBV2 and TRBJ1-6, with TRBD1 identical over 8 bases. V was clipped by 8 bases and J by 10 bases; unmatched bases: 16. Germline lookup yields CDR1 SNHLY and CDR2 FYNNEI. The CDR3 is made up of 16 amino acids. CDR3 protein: CASLRTGSTVYSPLHF. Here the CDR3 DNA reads TGTGCCAGCCTTAGGACAGGGTCGACTGTGTACTCACCCCTCCACTTT.

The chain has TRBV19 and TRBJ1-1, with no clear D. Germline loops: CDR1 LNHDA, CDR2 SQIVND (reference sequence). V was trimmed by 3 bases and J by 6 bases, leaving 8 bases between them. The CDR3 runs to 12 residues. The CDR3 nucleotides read TGTGCCAGTAGTATTGGAGGAGCTGAAGCTTTCTTT. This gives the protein CASSIGGAEAFF.

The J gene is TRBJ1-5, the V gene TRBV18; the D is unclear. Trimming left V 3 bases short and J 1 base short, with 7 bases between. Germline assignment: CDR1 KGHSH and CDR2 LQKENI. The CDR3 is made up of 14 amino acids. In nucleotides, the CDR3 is TGTGCCAGCTCACCTGACAACAGCAATCAGCCCCAGCATTTT. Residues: CASSPDNSNQPQHF.

The chain's CDR3 is CASSPHRGIRSPLHF. CDR3 sequence (DNA): TGTGCCAGCTCACCACATAGGGGGATACGCTCACCCCTCCACTTT. The chain joins TRBV18 to TRBJ1-6, with D perhaps matching TRBD1 (6 bases). Trimming stripped 1 base from V and 10 bases from J, with 14 bases between. This CDR3 is 15 amino acids long. Germline V gene sequence: CDR1 KGHSH, CDR2 LQKENI.